Each of the 5 T cell receptor beta chains below was sequenced from the same sample in a study of cytomegalovirus exposure and HLA in healthy donors. Primers: 60 Vbeta forward and 13 Jbeta reverse. Measured with immunoSEQ multiplex PCR; TCRdb has only the in-frame clones, and not every one. The sample includes about 230,000 clones, over 75% of them seen just once. The sample was PBMCs. The receptor source for this set is a human donor in good health.

This sequence joins TRBV5-1 and TRBJ2-1; 9 bases are a match to TRBD2. The CDR3 runs to 16 residues. Germline values: CDR1 SGHRS, CDR2 YFSETQ. After removal of 1 base from V and 6 bases from J, the junction contained 8 bases not matched to a gene. This chain's CDR3 is CASSLRGGRAVNEQFF. The CDR3, as DNA: TGCGCCAGCAGCTTGCGGGGCGGGAGGGCCGTCAATGAGCAGTTCTTC.

The rearrangement joins TRBV11-3 to TRBJ2-3, with TRBD2 matching 11 bases. The CDR3 runs 16 residues. Germline CDR1 SGHNT, CDR2 YENEEA. The V and J ends lost 1 base and 5 bases, in that order; junction bases with no gene match: 5. The CDR3 region is CASSLGLAGLRDTQYF. CDR3 DNA: TGTGCCAGCAGCTTAGGACTAGCGGGGCTGAGAGATACGCAGTATTTT.

The chain is built from TRBV19 and TRBJ2-7; D is unresolved. Germline V gene lookup returns CDR1 LNHDA and CDR2 SQIVND (reference sequence). The CDR3 consists of 12 residues. V was pared by 4 bases and J by 2 bases, with 6 bases between. This CDR3 reads CASSTGTYEQYF. CDR3 bases: TGTGCCAGTAGTACAGGAACCTACGAGCAGTACTTC.

The chain employs TRBV20-1 and TRBJ2-1; D is unclear. The germline CDR1 and CDR2 sequences are DFQATT and SNEGSKA (reference sequence). The CDR3 length is 11 residues. The V end was cut by 1 base, the J end by 6 bases, with 4 bases between. The CDR3 here is CSARVGNEQFF. The CDR3 DNA reads TGCAGTGCTAGAGTCGGCAATGAGCAGTTCTTC.

This rearrangement joins TRBV4-3 to TRBJ1-3; D possibly corresponds to TRBD1 (6 bases). The CDR3 totals 16 residues. CDR1 and CDR2 from the germline V gene are LGHNA and YSLEER. V gave up 4 bases and J gave up 0 bases, with 13 bases separating them. The CDR3 sequence is CASSPTGGSSGNTIYF. The CDR3 bases are TGCGCCAGCAGCCCGACAGGCGGTAGCTCTGGAAACACCATATATTTT.